This passage covers 16 T cell receptor beta chains from one sample sequenced in a study of breast tumors, draining lymph nodes, adjacent tissues. TCRdb analysed the multiplex PCR reads with MiXCR anew, one entry per CDR3 protein. The sample yields over 150,000 distinct CDR3 sequences, around 33% seen once. The lymph nodes were axillary draining lymph nodes from breast cancer patients. The sequenced material came from axillary lymph node tissue. All receptors come from a female donor with breast cancer. Some clones in this sample may be carry-over from other donors' samples.

This clonotype was recorded many times. CDR3 amino acids: CSVSLTGELFF. The CDR3 nucleotides are TGCAGTGTGTCCCTCACCGGGGAGCTGTTTTTT. The genes are TRBV20-1 and TRBJ2-2; D gene uncertain. V was clipped by 7 bases and J by 4 bases, with 7 bases between them. The CDR3 contains 11 residues. Germline V gene data show CDR1 as DFQATT and CDR2 as SNEGSKA (reference sequence).

This clonotype was seen a handful of times. This could be a read error, since a much larger clone is one nucleotide away. This rearrangement joins TRBV20-1 to TRBJ2-1; 9 nucleotides line up with TRBD1. Germline V lookup: CDR1 DFQATT, CDR2 SNEGSKA (reference sequence). Losses at the gene ends were 6 bases for V and 9 bases for J; bases not matched to a gene: 12. The CDR3 loop spans 14 amino acids. As DNA, the CDR3 is TGCAGTGCAGGTGGGGGGGGGACAGGGTCTGAGCAGTTCTTC. Its protein is CSAGGGGTGSEQFF.

This clonotype was counted many times. The rearrangement uses TRBV5-1 and TRBJ2-3; D is unclear. Trimming removed 2 bases from V and 1 base from J, with 11 bases in between. The length of the CDR3 is 15 residues. CDR1 and CDR2 from the germline V gene are SGHRS and YFSETQ. The CDR3 is CASSLGDPRTDTQYF. The CDR3, as DNA: TGCGCCAGCAGCTTAGGAGATCCCCGCACAGATACGCAGTATTTT.

With respect to this clonotype: A read error is possible here, since a much larger clone lies one base away. This rearrangement joins TRBV6-5 to TRBJ2-3, with 10 positions matching TRBD2. The germline gives CDR1 MNHEY, CDR2 SVGAGI. This CDR3 has 15 residues. The CDR3 region has the DNA TGTGCCGGCAGTAGCGGGGGGCCGGGCGCAGATACGCAGTATTTT. It translates to CAGSSGGPGADTQYF.

This clonotype turned up a few times. Possible read error: a much larger clone is one base away. This sequence joins TRBV9 and TRBJ2-6; D is possibly TRBD1 or TRBD2 (6 bases each). Germline V lookup: CDR1 SGDLS, CDR2 YYNGEE. This CDR3 has 16 residues. In nucleotides, the CDR3 is TGTGCCAGCAGCCCGCGGGACACCTCTGGGGCCAACGCCCTGACTTTC. Its translation: CASSPRDTSGANALTF. The variable domain in full, completed from reference TRBV9 and TRBJ2-6, reads DSGVTQTPKHLITATGQRVTLRCSPRSGDLSVYWYQQSLDQGLQFLIQYYNGEERAKGNILERFSAQQFPDLHSELNLSSLELGDSALYFCASSPRDTSGANALTFGAGSRLTVL.

This clonotype was seen only once. This chain uses TRBV5-1 with TRBJ1-5; D gene unclear. Trimming took off 0 bases at V and 14 bases at J, with 15 bases between the two ends. Germline-derived CDR1 and CDR2 are SGHRS and YFSETQ. This CDR3 has 13 residues. The CDR3 DNA follows: TGCGCCAGCAGCTTGGCTAGCGGGGTTTACGAGCATTTT. Protein: CASSLASGVYEHF. The full variable domain, in which reference TRBV5-1 and TRBJ1-5 provide the parts outside the CDR3, is KAGVTQTPRYLIKTRGQQVTLSCSPISGHRSVSWYQQTPGQGLQFLFEYFSETQRNKGNFPGRFSGRQFSNSRSEMNVSTLELGDSALYLCASSLASGVYEHFGDGTRLSIL.

The chain recombines TRBV20-1 with TRBJ2-1; TRBD1 is a possible D gene (6 bases). V was clipped by 4 bases and J by 9 bases, with 10 bases between them. Looked up from germline, CDR1 is DFQATT and CDR2 is SNEGSKA (reference sequence). The CDR3 has 11 residues. The CDR3 is CSAKRGSEQFF. For the CDR3, the DNA is TGCAGTGCTAAGAGGGGGTCTGAGCAGTTCTTC.

This clonotype has just a few counts. Given a much more abundant clone one base away, this may be a read error. CDR3 residues: CAWSPGPSQGAYGYTF. In DNA form, the CDR3 reads TGTGCCTGGAGCCCAGGTCCCTCACAGGGGGCCTATGGCTACACCTTC. This chain uses TRBV30 with TRBJ1-2; TRBD1 matches 9 bases. The CDR3 has 16 amino acids. The germline CDR1 and CDR2 sequences are GTSNPN and SVGIG (reference sequence). J gave up 4 bases and V 3 bases, and 12 bases lay outside the gene matches.

This clonotype was recorded at least ten times. This sequence joins TRBV9 and TRBJ2-7, with 12 bases lining up with TRBD1. Trimming took 0 bases from V and 5 from J; bases not matched to a gene: 3. Germline values: CDR1 SGDLS, CDR2 YYNGEE. The CDR3 sequence is 15 residues long. The CDR3 DNA is TGTGCCAGCAGCGTAGGAGGGACAGGGGGCAACGAGCAGTACTTC. Encoded protein: CASSVGGTGGNEQYF.

The chain employs TRBV2 and TRBJ2-2; D not resolved. Near its end, the DNA agrees better with TRBJ2-3, so the J call may be wrong. The CDR3 runs 15 residues. Germline CDR1 reads SNHLY; CDR2 reads FYNNEI. CDR3 protein: CASSDSLGIEATQYF. CDR3 DNA sequence: TGTGCCAGCAGTGACTCCCTGGGGATTGAGGCTACGCAGTATTTT.

This clonotype was observed many times. This sequence joins TRBV7-3 and TRBJ2-2, with D unresolved. CDR3 length equals 13 residues. From germline, CDR1 is SGHTA and CDR2 FQGTGA. Trimming left V 5 bases short and J 4 bases short, with 8 bases between. CDR3 nucleotide sequence: TGTGCCAGCAGCCCCGTGGGCACCGGGGAGCTGTTTTTT. It codes for CASSPVGTGELFF.

Of note for this clonotype: A much larger clonotype is one base distant, so this may be a read error. V and J are TRBV20-1 and TRBJ2-1; D is unresolved. Germline values: CDR1 DFQATT, CDR2 SNEGSKA (reference sequence). The length of the CDR3 is 11 residues. CDR3 sequence (DNA): TGCAGTTCCCGCGGTCTCAATGAGCAGTCCTTC. Its protein product is CSSRGLNEQSF.

This clonotype was observed many times. The CDR3 DNA is TGTGCCAGCAGCCGTGAGGGGACGAACTATGGCTACACCTTC. Translating gives CASSREGTNYGYTF. The chain uses TRBV3-1 and TRBJ1-2; D might be TRBD1 (5 bases). Per germline, CDR1 LGHDT and CDR2 YNNKEL (reference sequence). The CDR3 length is 14 residues. V lost 4 bases to trimming and J lost 2 bases, with 11 bases between them.

To note about this clonotype: Lacking the conserved final phenylalanine or tryptophan, this CDR3 likely reflects a read error. The DNA is left out, because the CDR3 cannot be placed on it with certainty; the CDR3 is given as TCRdb lists it. The chain is built from TRBV5-6 and TRBJ2-2. The CDR3 numbers 14 amino acids, ends counted. Per the germline V gene, CDR1 is SGHDT and CDR2 is YYEEEE. CDR3 protein: CASSSRQNTGELVL.

This clonotype was counted at least ten times. The chain uses TRBV2 and TRBJ1-5, with no clear D. Trimming stripped 6 bases from V and 0 bases from J, with 12 bases between. Germline assignment: CDR1 SNHLY and CDR2 FYNNEI. The CDR3 consists of 15 residues. The DNA of the CDR3 is TGTGCCAGCAGCGCGACACCGTTTAGCAATCAGCCCCAGCATTTT. This encodes CASSATPFSNQPQHF.

This clonotype has a handful of counts. Just one base apart from a much larger clone, this may be a read error. The V and J genes are TRBV19 and TRBJ1-4, with D possibly TRBD1 on 5 matching bases. Germline V gene lookup returns CDR1 LNHDA and CDR2 SQIVND (reference sequence). The CDR3 covers 14 residues. V lost 3 bases, J lost 12 bases, and 17 bases lay in between. The CDR3 sequence: CASSISTAGEELFF. CDR3 DNA sequence: TGTGCCAGTAGTATCTCGACCGCGGGGGAAGAACTGTTTTTT.